The following is a T cell receptor (beta chain) sequence with its context. Alongside a J-beta primer mix, a sample-barcoded 5' primer served in a second PCR lasting 7 to 11 cycles. One entry per CDR3 protein, called by TCRdb with MiXCR from the 5' RACE reads. The table has around 1,000,000 distinct CDR3 sequences, about 23% seen once. The sample belongs to a study of blood T cells in healthy people across ages. In germline, CDR1 is SGHTA, CDR2 FQGNSA. CDR3 length: 14 residues. V lost 7 bases, J lost 5 bases, and 17 bases lay in between. This sample was shared with a second study, whose subject was T cells of mothers and their children.

The J gene is TRBJ2-5, the V gene TRBV7-2; D may be TRBD2 (5 bases). The sample taken for sequencing was blood. This receptor was obtained from a girl aged 2 to 10 in good health. The CDR3 loop is CASNRGWVGETQYF. CDR3 in DNA: TGTGCCAGCAACCGAGGGTGGGTGGGCGAGACCCAGTACTTC. The whole variable domain, remainder taken from reference TRBV7-2 and TRBJ2-5, is GAGVSQSPSNKVTEKGKDVELRCDPISGHTALYWYRQSLGQGLEFLIYFQGNSAPDKSGLPSDRFSAERTGGSVSTLTIQRTQQEDSAVYLCASNRGWVGETQYFGPGTRLLVL.